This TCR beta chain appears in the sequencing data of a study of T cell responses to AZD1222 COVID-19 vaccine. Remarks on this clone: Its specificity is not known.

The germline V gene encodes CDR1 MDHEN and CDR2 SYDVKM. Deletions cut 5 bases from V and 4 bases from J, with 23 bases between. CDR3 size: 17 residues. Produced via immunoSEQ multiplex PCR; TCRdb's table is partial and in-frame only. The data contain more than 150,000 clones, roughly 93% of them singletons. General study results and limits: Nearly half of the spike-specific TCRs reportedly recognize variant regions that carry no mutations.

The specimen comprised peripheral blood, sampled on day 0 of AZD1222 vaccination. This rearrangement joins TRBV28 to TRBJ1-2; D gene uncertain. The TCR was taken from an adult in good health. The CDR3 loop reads CASSGRVRVGLPYGYTF. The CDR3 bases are TGTGCCAGCAGTGGACGGGTGAGGGTTGGTCTCCCCTATGGCTACACCTTC.